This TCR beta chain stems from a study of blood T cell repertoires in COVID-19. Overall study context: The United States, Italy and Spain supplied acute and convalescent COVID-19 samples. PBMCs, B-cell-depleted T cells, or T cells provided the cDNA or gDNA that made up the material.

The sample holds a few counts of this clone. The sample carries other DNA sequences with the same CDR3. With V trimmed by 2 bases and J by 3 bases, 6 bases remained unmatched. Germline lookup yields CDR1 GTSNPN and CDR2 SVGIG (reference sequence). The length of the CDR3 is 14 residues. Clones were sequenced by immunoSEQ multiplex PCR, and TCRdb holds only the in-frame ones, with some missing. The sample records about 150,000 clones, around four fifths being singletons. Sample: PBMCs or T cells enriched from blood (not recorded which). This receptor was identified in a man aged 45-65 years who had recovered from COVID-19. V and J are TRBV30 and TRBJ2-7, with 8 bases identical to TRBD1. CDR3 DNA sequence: TGTGCCTGGAGTCCCGGACAGGGCGACTACGAGCAGTACTTC. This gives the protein CAWSPGQGDYEQYF.